This T cell receptor beta chain is drawn from a study of CD8+ T cells in alopecia areata. Findings and caveats of the study: Administration of tofacitinib significantly diminished scalp clonality and expanded CD8+ clones within the top 100.

Treatment: oral pan-JAK inhibitor, 5-10 mg twice daily. This clone was detected a few times. Its antigen is undetermined. Per germline, CDR1 MNHEY and CDR2 SMNVEV (reference sequence). This CDR3 spans 13 amino acids. Trimming shortened V by 3 bases and J by 8 bases, and 11 bases separated the two germline ends. After isolation, RNA underwent reverse transcription to generate cDNA as the sequencing template. Here immunoSEQ multiplex PCR was the method, and the copy in TCRdb shows in-frame clones only, minus some. The table shows around 100,000 clones, with roughly 50% occurring only once. This specimen was CD8+ T cells sorted from blood, taken at week 24, from a patient treated with tofacitinib. The clonotype comes from a human donor with alopecia areata. The chain couples TRBV27 to TRBJ2-1; tentatively, D is TRBD1 (5 bases). The CDR3 DNA is TGTGCCAGCAGTTTCCGCTTAGGGGATGAGCAGTTCTTC. It is translated as CASSFRLGDEQFF.